Listed here is a single T cell receptor (beta chain). What it binds is unknown. The record originates from a study of cytomegalovirus exposure and HLA in healthy donors. V lost 6 bases, J lost 1 base, and 7 bases lay in between. This CDR3 is 12 amino acids long. From germline, CDR1 is SNHLY and CDR2 FYNNEI. The PCR ran on 60 Vbeta and 13 Jbeta primers. Sequencing used immunoSEQ multiplex PCR; TCRdb keeps in-frame clones, though not all of them. This table has some 110,000 clones, about 80% appearing once. Study findings and constraints: An assumption of roughly uniform sequencing depth across donors underlay the presence/absence analyses.

The sample taken for sequencing was PBMCs. This chain connects TRBV2 to TRBJ2-7; D gene uncertain. The clonotype comes from a man aged 30 to 45 in good health and CMV-seronegative. The CDR3 spells CASSPQSYEQYF. CDR3 DNA sequence: TGTGCCAGCAGCCCCCAATCCTACGAGCAGTACTTC.